This TCR beta chain was retrieved from a study of blood T cell repertoires in COVID-19. On the study more broadly: The United States, Italy and Spain were the sources of the acute and convalescent COVID-19 samples. Sources were T cells, B-cell-depleted T cells, or PBMCs; the material itself was cDNA or gDNA.

Methods used by the authors: Reference gene primer amplification in the assay estimated nucleated cell counts. TCRdb's copy holds only in-frame clones and misses some; the assay was immunoSEQ multiplex PCR. V, J and clone size reflect that table, while D and trimming were determined from the DNA. The sample lists approximately 140,000 clones, around four fifths seen once, with 3% in the top ten. The source of this sequence is a woman in her forties with active or convalescent COVID-19. The source material was peripheral blood.

The CDR3 DNA is TGTGCCAGCAGGATAGGGGACAGGGCCCCAGATACGCAGTATTTT. It yields the protein CASRIGDRAPDTQYF. This chain links TRBV6-5 with TRBJ2-3; 9 nucleotides match TRBD1. V lost 6 bases to trimming and J lost 4 bases; unmatched junction nucleotides: 8. This CDR3 has 15 residues. CDR1 is MNHEY and CDR2 is SVGAGI in the germline V gene.